These 14 T cell receptor beta chains came from one sample sequenced in a study of OX40 agonist ivuxolimab in advanced cancers. Repertoires were generated with immunoSEQ multiplex PCR, while TCRdb's copy carries only in-frame clones and drops some. The table lists 70,000 or so clones, 80% to 85% of them singletons. Sequencing was performed on CD4+ or CD8+ T cells sorted from blood, taken in a trial of the OX40 agonist ivuxolimab. Receptors originate from an adult with an advanced solid tumor such as melanoma, head and neck, liver or kidney cancer.

J is TRBJ1-3 and V is TRBV28, with D maybe TRBD1 (6 bases). Trimming pared 1 base from V and 9 bases from J, leaving 22 bases between. Germline-derived CDR1 and CDR2 are MDHEN and SYDVKM. This CDR3 region has 17 residues. CDR3 region: CASSLYWGRVHGGTIYF. The CDR3, as DNA: TGTGCCAGCAGTTTATATTGGGGGCGAGTGCACGGGGGCACCATATATTTT.

V and J are TRBV18 and TRBJ2-7; 10 bases align to TRBD1. CDR1 and CDR2 (germline): KGHSH, LQKENI. J lost 3 bases, V lost 6 bases, and 5 bases had no gene match. The CDR3 is made up of 14 amino acids. CDR3 DNA: TGTGCCAGCTCCAGAGGACAGGGGGTCTACGAGCAGTACTTC. Its protein product is CASSRGQGVYEQYF.

This chain connects TRBV2 to TRBJ2-2; the D gene is possibly TRBD1 (6 bases). V lost 7 bases and J 3 bases, leaving 15 bases between the germline ends. CDR1 SNHLY and CDR2 FYNNEI come from the germline V gene. The CDR3 loop spans 15 amino acids. The CDR3 region is CASTGEVSHTGELFF. The CDR3 nucleotides are TGTGCCAGCACAGGGGAAGTGAGCCACACCGGGGAGCTGTTTTTT.

This clone has only a few counts. The chain combines TRBV6-7 with TRBJ1-1, with a weak D call TRBD1 (5 bases). TRBV6-7 is sorted into the ORF group, with uncertain function. The CDR3 has 12 residues. Trimming shortened V by 4 bases and J by 2 bases, and 5 bases separated the two germline ends. Here the CDR3 DNA reads TGTGCCAGCAGTTGGGACAACACTGAAGCTTTCTTT. This translates into CASSWDNTEAFF.

The chain combines TRBV13 with TRBJ1-3, with TRBD1 matching over 9 bases. Germline-derived CDR1 and CDR2 are PRHDT and FYEKMQ (reference sequence). Germline trimming cut 4 bases from V and 4 bases from J; bases unmatched to any gene: 5. The CDR3 is made up of 15 amino acids. The CDR3 DNA sequence: TGTGCCAGCAGCTACGGACAGGGGTCCGGAAACACCATATATTTT. Translated: CASSYGQGSGNTIYF.

The CDR3 is CASSLSTVTDTQYF. The CDR3 coding sequence is TGTGCCAGCAGCTTGAGCACAGTCACAGATACGCAGTATTTT. The chain couples TRBV7-9 to TRBJ2-3; D is ambiguous. CDR3 size: 14 residues. Germline V gene lookup returns CDR1 SEHNR and CDR2 FQNEAQ (reference sequence). The germline V and J ends were trimmed by 3 bases and 2 bases, with 9 bases remaining between them. The whole variable domain, filled in from reference TRBV7-9 and TRBJ2-3, reads DTGVSQNPRHKITKRGQNVTFRCDPISEHNRLYWYRQTLGQGPEFLTYFQNEAQLEKSRLLSDRFSAERPKGSFSTLEIQRTEQGDSAMYLCASSLSTVTDTQYFGPGTRLTVL.

The genes are TRBV11-2 and TRBJ2-1; no clear D. Trimming left V 3 bases short and J 8 bases short, with 5 bases between. Germline V gives CDR1 SGHAT, CDR2 FQNNGV. The CDR3 has 11 residues. CDR3 protein: CASSLADEQFF. In nucleotides, the CDR3 is TGTGCCAGCAGCTTGGCCGATGAGCAGTTCTTC.

The chain employs TRBV28 and TRBJ1-4; 9 nucleotides align to TRBD1. This CDR3 is built from 14 residues. Germline trimming cut 7 bases from V and 8 bases from J; bases unmatched to any gene: 8. Looked up from germline, CDR1 is MDHEN and CDR2 is SYDVKM. CDR3 nucleotide sequence: TGTGCCAGCAAACCAGGACAGGGGAGGGAAAAACTGTTTTTT. Its translation: CASKPGQGREKLFF.

There are a few counts of this clone. The chain is built from TRBV7-9 and TRBJ2-1, with 11 bases aligning to TRBD2. The V gene end was trimmed by 4 bases and the J gene end by 3 bases; junction bases not matched to a gene: 5. CDR3 size: 16 residues. The germline V gene encodes CDR1 SEHNR and CDR2 FQNEAQ (reference sequence). The CDR3 DNA is TGTGCCAGCAGCTCGTTAGCGGGGGGGAACTACAATGAGCAGTTCTTC. Translated: CASSSLAGGNYNEQFF. Full variable domain (outside the CDR3, taken from reference TRBV7-9 and TRBJ2-1): DTGVSQNPRHKITKRGQNVTFRCDPISEHNRLYWYRQTLGQGPEFLTYFQNEAQLEKSRLLSDRFSAERPKGSFSTLEIQRTEQGDSAMYLCASSSLAGGNYNEQFFGPGTRLTVL.

The chain joins TRBV5-6 to TRBJ2-7; D gene unclear. V shed 3 bases and J shed 3 bases, with 10 bases lying between them. CDR1 is SGHDT and CDR2 is YYEEEE in the germline V gene. The CDR3 has 13 residues. The CDR3 protein is CASSSGPSYEQYF. The CDR3 region has the DNA TGTGCCAGCAGCTCGGGCCCTAGCTACGAGCAGTACTTC.

The chain uses TRBV29-1 and TRBJ2-5; 7 bases are shared with TRBD1. CDR3 size: 14 residues. V dropped 4 bases and J dropped 7; count of bases not matched to a gene: 12. The germline CDR1 and CDR2 sequences are SQVTM and ANQGSEA. CDR3 bases: TGCAGCGTTGCCGAGACAGGGTTCCCTGGGACCCAGTACTTC. This gives the protein CSVAETGFPGTQYF. The variable domain in full, with the rest retrieved from reference TRBV29-1 and TRBJ2-5, is SAVISQKPSRDICQRGTSLTIQCQVDSQVTMMFWYRQQPGQSLTLIATANQGSEATYESGFVIDKFPISRPNLTFSTLTVSNMSPEDSSIYLCSVAETGFPGTQYFGPGTRLLVL.

V usage is TRBV5-1 and J usage is TRBJ1-2; 9 nucleotides line up with TRBD1. The length of the CDR3 is 15 residues. CDR1 is SGHRS and CDR2 is YFSETQ in the germline V gene. After removal of 0 bases from V and 8 bases from J, the junction contained 8 bases not matched to a gene. CDR3 sequence: CASSLELQGAGGYTF. CDR3 coding DNA: TGCGCCAGCAGCTTGGAGTTACAGGGGGCCGGGGGCTACACCTTC. The entire variable domain, with the rest obtained from reference TRBV5-1 and TRBJ1-2, is as follows: KAGVTQTPRYLIKTRGQQVTLSCSPISGHRSVSWYQQTPGQGLQFLFEYFSETQRNKGNFPGRFSGRQFSNSRSEMNVSTLELGDSALYLCASSLELQGAGGYTFGSGTRLTVV.

This clone was picked up one time. This chain joins TRBV30 and TRBJ1-6; D unresolved. Per the germline V gene, CDR1 is GTSNPN and CDR2 is SVGIG (reference sequence). This CDR3 is 12 amino acids long. Trimming removed 4 bases from V and 6 bases from J, with 7 bases in between. CDR3 loop: CAWTTFNSPLHF. The CDR3 DNA is TGTGCCTGGACCACCTTTAATTCACCCCTCCACTTT.

This clone has only one observation. The rearrangement uses TRBV28 and TRBJ1-3; D may be TRBD1 (5 bases). Per the germline V gene, CDR1 is MDHEN and CDR2 is SYDVKM. The CDR3 is 14 residues long. V lost 3 bases and J lost 2, with 8 bases in between. The CDR3 nucleotides are TGTGCCAGCAGTTTGGGGCTGGCTGGAAACACCATATATTTT. Protein product: CASSLGLAGNTIYF.